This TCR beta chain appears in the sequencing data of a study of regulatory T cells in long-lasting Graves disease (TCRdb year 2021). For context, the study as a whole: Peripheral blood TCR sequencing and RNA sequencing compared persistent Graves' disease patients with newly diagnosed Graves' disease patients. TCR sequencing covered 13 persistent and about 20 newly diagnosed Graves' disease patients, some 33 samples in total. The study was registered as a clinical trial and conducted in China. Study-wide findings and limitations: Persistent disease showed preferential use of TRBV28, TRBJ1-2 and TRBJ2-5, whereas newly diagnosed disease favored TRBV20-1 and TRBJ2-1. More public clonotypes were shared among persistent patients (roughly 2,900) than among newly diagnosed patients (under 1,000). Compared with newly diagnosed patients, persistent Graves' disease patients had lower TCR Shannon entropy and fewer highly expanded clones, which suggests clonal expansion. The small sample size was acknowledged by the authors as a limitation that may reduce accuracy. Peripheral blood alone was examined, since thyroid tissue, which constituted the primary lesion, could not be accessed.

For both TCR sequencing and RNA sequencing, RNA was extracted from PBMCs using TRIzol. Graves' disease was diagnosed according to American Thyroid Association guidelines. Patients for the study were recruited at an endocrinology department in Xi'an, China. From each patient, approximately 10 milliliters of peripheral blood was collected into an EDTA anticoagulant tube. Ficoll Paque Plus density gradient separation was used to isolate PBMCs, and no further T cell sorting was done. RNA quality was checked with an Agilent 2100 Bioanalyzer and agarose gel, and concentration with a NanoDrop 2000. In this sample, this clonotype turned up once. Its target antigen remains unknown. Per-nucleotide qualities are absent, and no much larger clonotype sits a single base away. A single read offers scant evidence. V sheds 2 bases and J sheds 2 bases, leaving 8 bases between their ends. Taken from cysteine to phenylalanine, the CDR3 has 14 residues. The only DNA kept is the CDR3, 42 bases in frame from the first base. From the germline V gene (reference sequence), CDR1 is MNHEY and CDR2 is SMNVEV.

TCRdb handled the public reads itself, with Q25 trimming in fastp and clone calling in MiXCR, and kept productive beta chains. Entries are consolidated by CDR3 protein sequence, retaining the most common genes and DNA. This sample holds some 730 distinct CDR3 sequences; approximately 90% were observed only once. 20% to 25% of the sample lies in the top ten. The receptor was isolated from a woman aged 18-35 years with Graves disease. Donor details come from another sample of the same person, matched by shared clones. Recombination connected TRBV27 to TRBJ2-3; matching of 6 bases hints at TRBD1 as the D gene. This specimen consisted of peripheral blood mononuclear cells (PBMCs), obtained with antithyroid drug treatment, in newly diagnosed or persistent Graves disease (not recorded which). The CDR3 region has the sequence CASSLLGATDTQYF. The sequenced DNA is TGTGCCAGCAGTTTACTGGGGGCCACAGATACGCAGTATTTT.